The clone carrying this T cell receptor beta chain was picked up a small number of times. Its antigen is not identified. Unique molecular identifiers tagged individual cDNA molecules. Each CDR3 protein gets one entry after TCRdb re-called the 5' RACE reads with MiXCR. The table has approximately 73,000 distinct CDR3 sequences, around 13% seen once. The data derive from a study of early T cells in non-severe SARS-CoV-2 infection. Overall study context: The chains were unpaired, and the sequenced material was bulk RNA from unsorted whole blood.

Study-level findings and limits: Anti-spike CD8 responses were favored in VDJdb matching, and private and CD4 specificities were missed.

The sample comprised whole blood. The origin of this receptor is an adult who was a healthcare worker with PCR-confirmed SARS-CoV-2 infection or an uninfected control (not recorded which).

DNA of the CDR3: TGCAGCGTTGCCGGATCTAGCTCCTACAATGAGCAGTTCTTC. It translates to CSVAGSSSYNEQFF. The J gene is TRBJ2-1, the V gene TRBV29-1; no reliable D call. V lost 4 bases and J 0 bases, leaving 10 bases between the germline ends. Germline assignment: CDR1 SQVTM and CDR2 ANQGSEA. The CDR3 loop spans 14 amino acids.